The rows below give T cell receptor beta chains drawn from one sample of a study of T cell changes during pregnancy in multiple sclerosis. The protocol was immunoSEQ multiplex PCR, while the TCRdb copy is restricted to in-frame clones and leaves out a portion. Of 75,000 to 100,000 clones in the sample, about 91% were seen once. This material consisted of peripheral blood, taken after pregnancy. Source of these receptors: a female donor in good health, enrolled as a control in a pregnancy study. CDR3s include the opening cysteine and the closing phenylalanine or tryptophan. A D gene is named only where the DNA matches it firmly. The size of a clone is reported for some rows only, either as once, few or many, or as a class for expanded clones.

>once|TRBV6-5|TRBJ1-6|.
TGTGCCAGTCTCGACAGCTCCTATAATTCACCCCTCCACTTT
CASLDSSYNSPLHF
>.|TRBV7-6|TRBJ2-1|TRBD2
TGTGCCAGCAGCTTGAGTCTAGGGACTAGCAGGGAGAATGAGCAGTTCTTC
CASSLSLGTSRENEQFF
>.|TRBV4-1|TRBJ2-1|.
TGCGCCAGCAGCCGACACTCGGTCAACGGTTTTTGGGATGAGCAGTTCTTC
CASSRHSVNGFWDEQFF
>.|TRBV29-1|TRBJ2-1|TRBD2
TGCAGCGGGGTTAGCGGGAGGGCCCATTTCTTC
CSGVSGRAHFF
>.|TRBV25-1|TRBJ2-6|TRBD1
TGTGCCAGCAGAGGACGGGACAGGGACACTGGGGCCAACGTCCTGACTTTC
CASRGRDRDTGANVLTF
>.|TRBV9|TRBJ1-1|TRBD1
TGTGCCAGCAGCAGACAGGGGGCAGGTGACACTGAAGCTTTCTTT
CASSRQGAGDTEAFF
>once|TRBV10-3|TRBJ1-2|TRBD1
TGTGCCATCAGTGATGACAGGGGATACTATGGCTACACCTTC
CAISDDRGYYGYTF
>few|TRBV5-1|TRBJ1-1|.
TGCGCCAGCAGCCCGGACAGAAGTCGGGAAGCTTTCTTT
CASSPDRSREAFF
>.|TRBV11-3|TRBJ2-4|.
TGTGCCAGCAGCTCAGGGCCCTGGGGGGATCAGTACTTC
CASSSGPWGDQYF
>.|TRBV5-4|TRBJ2-1|TRBD1
TGTGCCAGCAGACCTGGACAGGGGTCGACCTACAATGAGCAGTTCTTC
CASRPGQGSTYNEQFF
>.|TRBV4-1|TRBJ2-3|.
TGCGCCAGCAGCCCCGCTTCGGGCACAGATACGCAGTATTTT
CASSPASGTDTQYF
>.|TRBV7-8|TRBJ2-5|TRBD1
TGTGCCAGCAGCACGAGGACAGGGAAGGTGTGGGAGACCCAGTACTTC
CASSTRTGKVWETQYF
>.|TRBV15|TRBJ1-5|.
TGTGCCACCAGCGAGGCTCCTCCGATGCCCCAGCATTTT
CATSEAPPMPQHF
>once|TRBV30|TRBJ2-2|TRBD1
TGTGCCTGGAGGCAGAAGGGGGCGGTGGCCGGGGAGCTGTTTTTT
CAWRQKGAVAGELFF
>.|TRBV5-6|TRBJ2-4|.
TGTGCCAGCAGCCCCCAGGGAACCAAAAACATTCAGTACTTC
CASSPQGTKNIQYF
>.|TRBV29-1|TRBJ2-1|TRBD2
TGCAGCGTTGGACCGCGACTAGCACGGAATGAGCAGTTCTTC
CSVGPRLARNEQFF
>.|TRBV28|TRBJ2-1|.
TGTGCCAGCAGTTTGAAGCATGAGCAGTTCTTC
CASSLKHEQFF
>few|TRBV25-1|TRBJ1-2|.
TGTGCCAGCAGTGAATACGAGGGCTACACCTTC
CASSEYEGYTF
>once|TRBV6-5|TRBJ1-6|.
TGTGCCAGCAGTTACGACAGCACTTTCAATTCACCCCTCCACTTT
CASSYDSTFNSPLHF
>.|TRBV5-6|TRBJ1-2|TRBD1
TGTGCCAGCAGCCCCGGGACAGCCATCCTGAGCTATGGCTACACCTTC
CASSPGTAILSYGYTF
>.|TRBV28|TRBJ1-4|.
TGTGCCAGCAGTTTGGAGTTCCTAAATGAAAAACTGTTTTTT
CASSLEFLNEKLFF